The T cell receptor (beta chain) under discussion was sequenced for a study of shared clonotypes between healthy human individuals (dated by TCRdb to about 2020). Study-level background: Three men and a couple of women, aged 18 to 49 years, made up the cohort. To estimate repertoire size and how much clonotype sharing occurs between individuals, the study deeply sequenced the blood TCR repertoires of five healthy adults. Libraries were prepared and TCR repertoires were sequenced by different laboratories using diverse techniques, in order to increase sequencing depth and limit assay-specific biases. Per donor, leukapheresis produced somewhere between about 0.94 and 9 billion PBMCs.

With regard to this clone: Its specific antigen is unknown. No base qualities exist here, and no much larger clone lies one base off it.

The donors were healthy, HIV-negative adults with no recently reported acute infections or vaccinations. Every donor was a Caucasian adult residing in Nashville, Tennessee, USA. In the unsorted samples, tens of millions of PBMCs were counted, and genomic DNA was extracted using the QIAamp DNA Blood Mini kit. Blood was collected by leukapheresis, and PBMCs were isolated by Ficoll-Histopaque density gradient centrifugation and then cryopreserved in liquid nitrogen vapor phase. Including the terminal cysteine and phenylalanine, the CDR3 comprises 16 residues. Just the 48-base CDR3 DNA is kept, in frame starting at base 1. V is trimmed back by 0 bases and J by 3 bases, and the junction contains 6 bases that no gene match accounts for. The germline V gene provides CDR1 ENHRY and CDR2 SYGVKD. TCR CDR3 regions were amplified from genomic DNA by multiplex PCR using the deep immunoSEQ assay. Genomic DNA extracted from each cell subset was distributed evenly over all wells of several immunoSEQ 96-well plates, and each plate served as one replicate. For unsorted PBMC, each replicate PCR was loaded with about 280 ng genomic DNA, equivalent to tens of thousands of T cell genomes. Ten immunoSEQ deep assay plates were used to sequence the unsorted PBMC genomic DNA. Purified libraries were measured with a Qubit 3.0 fluorometer, size-checked on a Bioanalyzer 2100, and measured again with the KAPA Library Quantification kit. Each immunoSEQ 96-well plate was sequenced on its own single-read 150-cycle Illumina NextSeq 550 flow cell. The original pipeline was this. Because the immunoSEQ output included only junctional sequences and no quality scores, the filtering could not be the same as the filtering used for full-length reads. Sequences were annotated with PyIR, a Python wrapper for IgBLAST v1.9, and V/J genes and CDR3 were assigned using IMGT germline references. Any read was removed if the V/J assignment was weak (E-value above 1e-6), the CDR3 was missing, or the read contained stop codons, out-of-frame junctions, or ambiguous translated residues. A V3J clonotype was defined by an identical inferred V gene, J gene, and CDR3 amino acid sequence. Percentage overlap between repertoires was calculated by dividing the number of shared unique clonotypes by the size of the smaller repertoire. Richness of each repertoire was evaluated using RTK rarefaction, the Chao1 estimator, and Recon v2.1 estimates of unobserved clonotypes. The immuneACCESS repertoire file appears here via TCRdb, limited to in-frame rearrangements. These files lack a portion of the clones; in checked studies, under half of the deficit traces to unresolved V genes, and the cause of the others is not known. V, J and clone size derive from that table, while D and trimming were established from the DNA sequence. This sample lists hundreds of thousands of clones; roughly 77% were detected once. The ten largest account for about 12% of the sample.

General study outcomes and caveats: The genetic and exposure-history diversity represented was limited by the small number of donors. Only blood was sampled, and tissue TCR repertoires likely differ from those in blood. Pairwise subsampling led to the expectation that sequencing depth would affect the degree of clonotype sharing among donors.

The TCR comes from a woman in her 40s in good health. Some clones in this sample may be carry-over from other donors' samples. Recombination connected TRBV10-3 to TRBJ2-7; the junction holds 9 bases that match TRBD2. Input material: PBMCs. The DNA sequence reads TGTGCCATCAGTGAGTCGGGTAGCGGGAGACTCTACGAGCAGTACTTC. The resulting protein is CAISESGSGRLYEQYF.